These 19 T cell receptor beta chains share one sample of origin, sequenced in a study of blood T cell repertoires in COVID-19. Assay used: immunoSEQ multiplex PCR; TCRdb lists only in-frame clones, some missing. The sample has roughly 330,000 clones; approximately 85% are singletons. The sequencing input was peripheral blood. The receptors originated from a woman aged 50 to 60 with acute or convalescent COVID-19.

This clone was counted a few times. The V and J genes are TRBV7-9 and TRBJ1-3; no clear D. The CDR3 sequence is 16 residues long. Trimming took off 5 bases at V and 1 base at J, with 15 bases between the two ends. Per germline, CDR1 SEHNR and CDR2 FQNEAQ (reference sequence). The CDR3 coding sequence is TGTGCCAGCAGCCCCCCCGGGAGGCATTCTGGAAACACCATATATTTT. This translates into CASSPPGRHSGNTIYF.

The J gene is TRBJ1-2, the V gene TRBV7-2, with D uncertain. Between the trimmed V and J ends, which lost 6 bases and 3 bases, there was a span of 20 bases. The germline CDR1 and CDR2 sequences are SGHTA and FQGNSA. The CDR3 contains 16 residues. CDR3 DNA sequence: TGTGCCAGCAGAAGAGACTCAAGAGACGGATACTATGGCTACACCTTC. Protein sequence: CASRRDSRDGYYGYTF.

The V and J genes are TRBV7-2 and TRBJ2-7; 10 bases fit TRBD2. Germline values: CDR1 SGHTA, CDR2 FQGNSA. The CDR3 extends over 14 amino acids. V lost 6 bases, J lost 3 bases, and 5 bases stayed unmatched. The CDR3 coding sequence is TGTGCCAGCAGTCTAGCGGGAGACGGCTACGAGCAGTACTTC. Its translation: CASSLAGDGYEQYF.

V is TRBV7-9 and J is TRBJ1-3, with 7 bases identical to TRBD1. Trimming cost V 2 bases and J 2 bases; bases outside gene matches: 9. CDR1 and CDR2 (germline): SEHNR, FQNEAQ (reference sequence). The CDR3 runs to 17 residues. The CDR3 is CASSLPRDSNAGNTIYF. The CDR3 DNA follows: TGTGCCAGCAGCTTACCCCGGGACAGCAATGCTGGAAACACCATATATTTT.

The V call is TRBV9, the J call TRBJ2-3; TRBD2 matches 12 bases. The CDR3 is 16 residues long. The germline CDR1 and CDR2 sequences are SGDLS and YYNGEE. V was clipped by 3 bases and J by 4 bases; unmatched bases: 6. The CDR3 here is CASSDVGTSGSDTQYF. In DNA form, the CDR3 reads TGTGCCAGCAGCGACGTCGGGACTAGCGGGTCAGATACGCAGTATTTT.

This clone showed up just once. J is TRBJ1-5 and V is TRBV2; the match to TRBD1 covers 7 bases. The trim removed 4 bases at V and 4 bases at J, leaving 1 base unmatched. The CDR3 consists of 13 residues. CDR1 SNHLY and CDR2 FYNNEI come from the germline V gene. CDR3 coding DNA: TGTGCCAGCAGTGGGGACAGTAATCAGCCCCAGCATTTT. Translation: CASSGDSNQPQHF. The entire variable domain, with the rest obtained from reference TRBV2 and TRBJ1-5, is as follows: EPEVTQTPSHQVTQMGQEVILRCVPISNHLYFYWYRQILGQKVEFLVSFYNNEISEKSEIFDDQFSVERPDGSNFTLKIRSTKLEDSAMYFCASSGDSNQPQHFGDGTRLSIL.

The V call is TRBV5-5, the J call TRBJ1-5, with D possibly TRBD1 on 5 matching bases. Germline V gene sequence: CDR1 SGHKS, CDR2 YYEKEE (reference sequence). CDR3 length equals 16 residues. The germline V and J ends were trimmed by 0 bases and 2 bases, with 12 bases remaining between them. The CDR3 here is CASSLAGRGGNQPQHF. The CDR3 DNA follows: TGTGCCAGCAGCTTGGCGGGGAGGGGAGGCAATCAGCCCCAGCATTTT.

The V gene is TRBV27, the J gene TRBJ2-1; TRBD2 agrees at 10 bases. Per germline, CDR1 MNHEY and CDR2 SMNVEV (reference sequence). CDR3 length equals 14 residues. With 6 bases clipped from V and 5 bases from J, the junction kept 4 bases outside the gene matches. The CDR3 region has the DNA TGTGCCAGCAGAGGGACTAGCGCTCACAATGAGCAGTTCTTC. Its translation: CASRGTSAHNEQFF.

This chain connects TRBV7-2 to TRBJ2-2; 10 nucleotides line up with TRBD2. Germline V CDR1 and CDR2: SGHTA, FQGNSA. This CDR3 has 17 residues. V gave up 0 bases and J gave up 1 base; unmatched junction bases: 2. The chain's CDR3 is CASSLAVAGGNTGELFF. The CDR3 region has the DNA TGTGCCAGCAGCTTAGCCGTAGCGGGGGGGAACACCGGGGAGCTGTTTTTT.

The rearrangement joins TRBV30 to TRBJ2-5; D uncertain. The V end lost 2 bases, the J end lost 1 base, and 8 bases lay between the germline ends. CDR3 length: 13 residues. The germline gives CDR1 GTSNPN, CDR2 SVGIG (reference sequence). CDR3 loop: CAWSPTVQETQYF. The CDR3 DNA reads as TGTGCCTGGAGTCCTACAGTCCAAGAGACCCAGTACTTC.

The rearrangement links TRBV6-5 to TRBJ2-5; a weak D match, TRBD2 (5 bases). V lost 7 bases, J lost 1 base, and 10 bases lay in between. This CDR3 is built from 13 residues. Germline V CDR1 and CDR2: MNHEY, SVGAGI. In nucleotides, the CDR3 is TGTGCCAGCATGCAAGCGGTCCAAGAGACCCAGTACTTC. Translated: CASMQAVQETQYF.

The chain recombines TRBV6-5 with TRBJ1-1; D not certain. The V end was cut by 11 bases, the J end by 0 bases, with 10 bases between. Germline V CDR1 and CDR2: MNHEY, SVGAGI. The CDR3 contains 12 residues. CDR3 sequence (DNA): TGTGCCTCCCGGTTCTTGAACACTGAAGCTTTCTTT. This encodes CASRFLNTEAFF.

The sample holds one count of this clone. V gene TRBV7-2 combines with J gene TRBJ2-7; tentatively, D is TRBD1 (6 bases). The CDR3 sequence is 15 residues long. CDR1 is SGHTA and CDR2 is FQGNSA in the germline V gene. Trimming took 4 bases from V and 6 from J, leaving 19 bases between them. The CDR3 reads CASSYITGYGGEQYF. The CDR3, as DNA: TGTGCCAGCAGCTACATAACAGGGTACGGCGGCGAGCAGTACTTC.

This clone was recorded only once. J is TRBJ2-1 and V is TRBV19, with TRBD2 identical over 8 bases. Germline V gene sequence: CDR1 LNHDA, CDR2 SQIVND (reference sequence). Germline trimming cut 6 bases from V and 3 bases from J; bases unmatched to any gene: 4. The CDR3 runs 14 residues. The CDR3 bases are TGTGCCAGTAGCGGGAGGGGGGGCTACAATGAGCAGTTCTTC. It is translated as CASSGRGGYNEQFF.

The V and J genes are TRBV5-1 and TRBJ1-1; D perhaps matches TRBD1 (5 bases). The CDR3 covers 15 residues. Trimming removed 3 bases from V and 3 bases from J, with 15 bases in between. In germline, CDR1 is SGHRS, CDR2 YFSETQ. DNA for the CDR3: TGCGCCAGCAGCTCTCAGGGAGGGTCGGACACTGAAGCTTTCTTT. Amino acid sequence: CASSSQGGSDTEAFF.

The chain couples TRBV7-2 to TRBJ2-7, with 7 bases identical to TRBD2. Looked up from germline, CDR1 is SGHTA and CDR2 is FQGNSA. The CDR3 is made up of 16 amino acids. J was trimmed by 6 bases and V by 5 bases; bases with no gene match: 16. This CDR3 reads CASSPSATSRNGEQYF. Here the CDR3 DNA reads TGTGCCAGCAGCCCCTCCGCGACTAGCAGGAACGGCGAGCAGTACTTC.

This chain connects TRBV5-1 to TRBJ2-3, with D tentatively TRBD2 (5 bases). Germline CDR1 reads SGHRS; CDR2 reads YFSETQ. V lost 4 bases to trimming and J lost 5 bases, with 8 bases between them. The CDR3 loop spans 12 amino acids. The chain's CDR3 is CASSQAVDTQYF. The CDR3 nucleotides read TGCGCCAGCAGCCAAGCGGTAGATACGCAGTATTTT.

The genes are TRBV19 and TRBJ2-2, with D possibly matching TRBD1 (5 bases). This CDR3 region has 13 residues. The germline gives CDR1 LNHDA, CDR2 SQIVND (reference sequence). Trimming left V 3 bases short and J 7 bases short, with 9 bases between. For the CDR3, the DNA is TGTGCCAGTAGTATTCAGGGCCTCGGGGAGCTGTTTTTT. Translating it yields CASSIQGLGELFF.

This clone is a singleton in its sample. The V gene is TRBV7-3, the J gene TRBJ1-1; a weak D match, TRBD1 (6 bases). In germline, CDR1 is SGHTA, CDR2 FQGTGA. This CDR3 has 13 amino acids. The ends were cut back, 5 bases at V and 2 bases at J, with 9 bases in the middle. The CDR3 coding sequence is TGTGCCAGCAGCCCGGGACATAACACTGAAGCTTTCTTT. This encodes CASSPGHNTEAFF.